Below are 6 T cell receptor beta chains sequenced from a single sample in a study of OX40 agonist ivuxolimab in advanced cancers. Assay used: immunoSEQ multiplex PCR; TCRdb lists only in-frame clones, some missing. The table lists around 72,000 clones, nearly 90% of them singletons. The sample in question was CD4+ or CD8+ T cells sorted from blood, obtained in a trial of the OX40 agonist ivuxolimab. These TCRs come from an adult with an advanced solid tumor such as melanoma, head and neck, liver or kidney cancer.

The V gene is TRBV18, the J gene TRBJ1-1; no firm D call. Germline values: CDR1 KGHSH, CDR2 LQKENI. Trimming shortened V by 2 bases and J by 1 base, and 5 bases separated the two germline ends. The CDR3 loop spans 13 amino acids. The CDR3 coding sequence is TGTGCCAGCTCACCAGGCACGAACACTGAAGCTTTCTTT. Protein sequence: CASSPGTNTEAFF.

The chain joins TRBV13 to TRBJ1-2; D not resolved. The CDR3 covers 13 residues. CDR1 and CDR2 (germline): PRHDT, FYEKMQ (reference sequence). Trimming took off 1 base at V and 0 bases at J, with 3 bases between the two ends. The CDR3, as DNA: TGTGCCAGCAGCTTAGACTCTAACTATGGCTACACCTTC. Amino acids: CASSLDSNYGYTF.

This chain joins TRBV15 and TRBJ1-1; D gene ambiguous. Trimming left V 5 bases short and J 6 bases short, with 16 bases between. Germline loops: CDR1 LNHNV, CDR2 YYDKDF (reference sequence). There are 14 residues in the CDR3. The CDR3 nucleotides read TGTGCCACCAGCGGAGGCCGGTTGGAGTCTGAAGCTTTCTTT. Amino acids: CATSGGRLESEAFF. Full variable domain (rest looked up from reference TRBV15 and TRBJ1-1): DAMVIQNPRYQVTQFGKPVTLSCSQTLNHNVMYWYQQKSSQAPKLLFHYYDKDFNNEADTPDNFQSRRPNTSFCFLDIRSPGLGDTAMYLCATSGGRLESEAFFGQGTRLTVV.

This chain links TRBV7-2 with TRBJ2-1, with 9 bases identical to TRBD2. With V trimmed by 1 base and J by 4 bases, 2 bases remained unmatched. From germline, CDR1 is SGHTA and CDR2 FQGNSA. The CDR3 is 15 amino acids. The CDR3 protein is CASSLVAGVYNEQFF. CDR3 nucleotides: TGTGCCAGCAGCTTAGTAGCGGGGGTTTACAATGAGCAGTTCTTC.

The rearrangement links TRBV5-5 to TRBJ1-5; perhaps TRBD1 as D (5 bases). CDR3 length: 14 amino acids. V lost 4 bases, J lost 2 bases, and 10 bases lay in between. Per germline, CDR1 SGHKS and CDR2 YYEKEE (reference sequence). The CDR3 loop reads CASSQDSGNQPQHF. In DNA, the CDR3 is TGTGCCAGCAGCCAAGACAGCGGCAATCAGCCCCAGCATTTT.

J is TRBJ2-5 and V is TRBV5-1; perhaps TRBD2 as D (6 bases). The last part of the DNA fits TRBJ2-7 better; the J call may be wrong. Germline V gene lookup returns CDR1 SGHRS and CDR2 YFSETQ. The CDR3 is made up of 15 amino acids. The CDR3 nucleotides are TGCGCCAGCAGCTCCGAGGGACTTAGGGACTACGAGCAGTACTTC. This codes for CASSSEGLRDYEQYF.